This passage covers 27 T cell receptor beta chains from one sample sequenced in a study of control samples from healthy donors and cancer patients. Produced via immunoSEQ multiplex PCR; TCRdb's table is partial and in-frame only. The repertoire has about 160,000 clones, approximately 90% of them found once; the top ten carry about 0.64%. Specimen: blood. Receptors originate from a woman aged 30 to 39 in good health.

CDR3 loop: CASSPVPGVTNTGELFF. The CDR3 DNA follows: TGTGCCAGCTCACCCGTGCCAGGGGTCACGAACACCGGGGAGCTGTTTTTT. The chain joins TRBV18 to TRBJ2-2; tentatively, D is TRBD1 (6 bases). CDR3 length equals 17 residues. Germline-derived CDR1 and CDR2 are KGHSH and LQKENI. V was clipped by 3 bases and J by 0 bases, with 14 bases between them.

The rearrangement links TRBV2 to TRBJ1-6; weak D call: TRBD1 (6 bases). CDR3 length: 12 amino acids. Germline V lookup: CDR1 SNHLY, CDR2 FYNNEI. V was shortened by 6 bases and J by 8 bases, with 8 bases between the two germline ends. CDR3 region: CASRTGHSPLHF. The DNA for the CDR3 is TGTGCCAGCAGGACAGGACATTCACCCCTCCACTTT.

The V gene is TRBV24-1, the J gene TRBJ2-4, with D tentatively TRBD2 (6 bases). Trimming pared 2 bases from V and 2 bases from J, leaving 12 bases between. The CDR3 extends over 16 amino acids. Germline loops: CDR1 KGHDR, CDR2 SFDVKD. The CDR3 protein is CATSDSLGGTKNIQYF. The CDR3 region has the DNA TGTGCCACCAGTGATTCCCTCGGGGGAACCAAAAACATTCAGTACTTC.

The chain carries TRBV24-1 and TRBJ1-1; possibly TRBD1 for D (5 bases). Trimming took off 6 bases at V and 0 bases at J, with 10 bases between the two ends. The CDR3 length is 14 residues. Germline loops: CDR1 KGHDR, CDR2 SFDVKD. CDR3 bases: TGTGCCACCAGTCCCGGGACGGTGAACACTGAAGCTTTCTTT. Its protein product is CATSPGTVNTEAFF.

The CDR3 sequence is CASSPRMEGGQYF. The DNA of the CDR3 is TGTGCCAGCAGCCCGAGGATGGAGGGGGGGCAGTACTTC. The gene calls are TRBV3-1 (or the pseudogene TRBV3-2) and TRBJ2-7, with D perhaps being TRBD1 or TRBD2 (6 bases each). CDR1 is LGHDT and CDR2 is YNNKEL in the germline V gene (reference sequence). V lost 4 bases, J lost 9 bases, and 16 bases lay in between. CDR3 length: 13 residues.

The chain uses TRBV4-1 and TRBJ1-5; 8 bases agree with TRBD1. After removal of 1 base from V and 9 bases from J, the junction contained 11 bases not matched to a gene. CDR3 length: 16 residues. Germline CDR1 and CDR2: MGHRA and YSYEKL. CDR3 residues: CASSQGVPEQGGPQHF. CDR3 bases: TGCGCCAGCAGCCAAGGGGTTCCGGAACAGGGGGGGCCCCAGCATTTT.

V usage is TRBV5-1 and J usage is TRBJ2-1, with no clear D. Germline CDR1 is SGHRS and CDR2 is YFSETQ. The V end lost 0 bases, the J end lost 8 bases, and 12 bases lay between the germline ends. This CDR3 has 14 amino acids. CDR3 loop: CASSLDPVSDEQFF. The CDR3 bases are TGCGCCAGCAGCTTGGATCCCGTCTCGGATGAGCAGTTCTTC.

The chain recombines TRBV12-5 with TRBJ2-5; TRBD2 agrees at 8 bases. CDR1 and CDR2 (germline): LGHNT, FRNRAP. V trimming: 2 bases; J trimming: 4 bases; junction bases outside the gene matches: 30. The CDR3 is 23 residues long. The CDR3 DNA is TGTGCTAGTGGTTTGTCCGTTGGATGGCAGGGGAGGAGTAAGCGGGAGAAGGGAGAGACCCAGTACTTC. Protein product: CASGLSVGWQGRSKREKGETQYF.

This chain uses TRBV29-1 with TRBJ2-5; possibly TRBD2 for D (6 bases). CDR1 is SQVTM and CDR2 is ANQGSEA in the germline V gene. V was trimmed by 5 bases and J by 2 bases, leaving 15 bases between them. The CDR3 covers 14 residues. The CDR3 region is CSVRPSGYQETQYF. The CDR3 DNA reads as TGCAGCGTTAGACCCAGCGGGTATCAAGAGACCCAGTACTTC.

The J gene is TRBJ1-4, the V gene TRBV7-9; 9 bases line up with TRBD1. The length of the CDR3 is 14 residues. The junction had 5 bases not matched to a gene; V was cut back by 4 bases and J by 8 bases. Germline V gene sequence: CDR1 SEHNR, CDR2 FQNEAQ (reference sequence). CDR3 protein: CASSSTGGIEKLFF. In DNA form, the CDR3 reads TGTGCCAGCAGCTCGACAGGGGGGATAGAAAAACTGTTTTTT.

The chain joins TRBV27 to TRBJ2-7, with 7 bases matching TRBD1. This CDR3 has 14 amino acids. Germline V gene data show CDR1 as MNHEY and CDR2 as SMNVEV (reference sequence). Trimming at V came to 2 bases and at J to 3 bases, leaving 4 bases not matched to a gene. The CDR3 DNA follows: TGTGCCAGCAGTTTAGGGGACAGAGGCTACGAGCAGTACTTC. Translated: CASSLGDRGYEQYF.

The rearrangement joins TRBV18 to TRBJ1-1; 7 nucleotides agree with TRBD1. Germline V lookup: CDR1 KGHSH, CDR2 LQKENI. Trimming took 5 bases from V and 1 from J; bases not matched to a gene: 13. This CDR3 is built from 17 residues. The CDR3 DNA is TGTGCCAGCTCATCAGGACAGGCACGGCTGGCGAACACTGAAGCTTTCTTT. It is translated as CASSSGQARLANTEAFF.

This clone was detected once. V gene TRBV5-1 combines with J gene TRBJ1-4, with D tentatively TRBD1 (6 bases). Germline CDR1 SGHRS, CDR2 YFSETQ. V was cut by 3 bases and J by 7 bases, with 22 bases left in between. This CDR3 is 17 amino acids long. The CDR3 protein is CASSSRLRGTWGEKLFF. DNA for the CDR3: TGCGCCAGCAGCTCGCGTCTGAGGGGGACGTGGGGTGAAAAACTGTTTTTT.

Regarding this clone: The sample contains more than one DNA sequence encoding this CDR3. This chain uses TRBV2 with TRBJ2-3; 9 bases map to TRBD1. V shed 6 bases and J 3 bases; nucleotides not matched to a gene: 4. Looked up from germline, CDR1 is SNHLY and CDR2 is FYNNEI. The CDR3 has 14 residues. The CDR3, as DNA: TGTGCCAGCAGGAGACAGGGGGGAACAGATACGCAGTATTTT. As protein: CASRRQGGTDTQYF.

This chain joins TRBV5-4 and TRBJ1-5; D perhaps matches TRBD1 (6 bases). V lost 9 bases and J lost 3, with 19 bases in between. Germline-derived CDR1 and CDR2 are SGHNT and YYREEE (reference sequence). CDR3 length: 15 residues. The CDR3 nucleotides are TGTGCCACCCACGGGGGGGCGCGTGACAATCAGCCCCAGCATTTT. Translated, it gives CATHGGARDNQPQHF.

This clone appeared once. The V gene is TRBV7-2, the J gene TRBJ2-1; tentatively, D is TRBD2 (7 bases). V dropped 2 bases and J dropped 4 bases, with 15 bases sitting between them. CDR1 and CDR2 (germline): SGHTA, FQGNSA. The length of the CDR3 is 16 residues. The CDR3 DNA reads TGTGCCAGCAGCTTAAGGGGGGGATCTTTATACAATGAGCAGTTCTTC. Translating it yields CASSLRGGSLYNEQFF.

The CDR3 here is CASRETGALGEKLFF. Here the CDR3 DNA reads TGTGCCAGCAGAGAGACAGGGGCGCTGGGTGAAAAACTGTTTTTT. This chain joins TRBV2 and TRBJ1-4, with 8 bases identical to TRBD1. The ends lost 6 bases at V and 7 bases at J; junction bases unmatched: 10. Germline CDR1 SNHLY, CDR2 FYNNEI. CDR3 size: 15 residues.

V usage is TRBV19 and J usage is TRBJ2-1; possible D gene TRBD2, 5 bases. There are 15 residues in the CDR3. Germline V gene lookup returns CDR1 LNHDA and CDR2 SQIVND (reference sequence). Deletions cut 5 bases from V and 0 bases from J, with 11 bases between. CDR3 sequence: CASSSSLSSYNEQFF. CDR3 bases: TGTGCCAGTAGTTCTAGCCTAAGCTCCTACAATGAGCAGTTCTTC.

The rearrangement links TRBV28 to TRBJ2-7; D may be TRBD2 (5 bases). Between the trimmed V and J ends, which lost 5 bases and 1 base, there was a span of 15 bases. Germline assignment: CDR1 MDHEN and CDR2 SYDVKM. The CDR3 covers 15 residues. The CDR3 sequence is CASSSGSGGSYEQYF. Here the CDR3 DNA reads TGTGCCAGCAGTAGTGGGTCAGGAGGTTCCTACGAGCAGTACTTC.

Note on this clone: Other DNA sequences within the sample encode an identical CDR3. DNA of the CDR3: TGTGCCAGCAGCAGCTACACCGGGGAGCTGTTTTTT. This codes for CASSSYTGELFF. The V gene is TRBV11-2, the J gene TRBJ2-2, with D uncertain. From germline, CDR1 is SGHAT and CDR2 FQNNGV. There are 12 residues in the CDR3. Trimming removed 5 bases at V and 3 bases at J, with 4 bases between. Based on the CDR3 plus reference TRBV11-2 and TRBJ2-2, the full variable domain is EAGVAQSPRYKIIEKRQSVAFWCNPISGHATLYWYQQILGQGPKLLIQFQNNGVVDDSQLPKDRFSAERLKGVDSTLKIQPAKLEDSAVYLCASSSYTGELFFGEGSRLTVL.

In the case of this clone: The sample contains more than one DNA sequence encoding this CDR3. V usage is TRBV10-3 and J usage is TRBJ1-4; the D is unclear. Germline values: CDR1 ENHRY, CDR2 SYGVKD. The V end was cut by 6 bases, the J end by 0 bases, with 8 bases between. CDR3 length: 14 amino acids. The DNA for the CDR3 is TGTGCCATCAGCGCAGGATCAACTAATGAAAAACTGTTTTTT. Translated, it gives CAISAGSTNEKLFF.

The chain joins TRBV7-3 to TRBJ2-1, with 8 bases aligning to TRBD2. V gave up 5 bases and J gave up 7 bases; unmatched junction bases: 10. This CDR3 is 15 amino acids long. Germline V gives CDR1 SGHTA, CDR2 FQGTGA. CDR3 in amino acids: CASSRGAGGSNEQFF. The CDR3 region has the DNA TGTGCCAGCAGCCGGGGCGCGGGAGGATCTAATGAGCAGTTCTTC.

This chain connects TRBV7-6 to TRBJ2-6; no definite D call. CDR3 length: 13 residues. The V and J ends lost 3 bases and 1 base respectively, with 1 base between them. Germline CDR1 SGHVS, CDR2 FNYEAQ. CDR3: CASSFSGANVLTF. Written as DNA, the CDR3 is TGTGCCAGCAGCTTTTCTGGGGCCAACGTCCTGACTTTC.

The V call is TRBV19, the J call TRBJ1-5; D is perhaps TRBD1 (6 bases). This CDR3 contains 18 residues. Trimming pared 3 bases from V and 2 bases from J, leaving 20 bases between. CDR1 is LNHDA, CDR2 SQIVND, per germline (reference sequence). The DNA of the CDR3 is TGTGCCAGTAGTATGAATTCCCACAGGGCCCTCGGCAATCAGCCCCAGCATTTT. Protein: CASSMNSHRALGNQPQHF.

J is TRBJ1-3 and V is TRBV6-1; no clear D gene. This CDR3 has 17 amino acids. Trimming cost V 0 bases and J 0 bases, with 12 bases left between them. Germline values: CDR1 MNHNS, CDR2 SASEGT. The CDR3 DNA follows: TGTGCCAGCAGTGAAGCGCACGGAGGCAGCTCTGGAAACACCATATATTTT. Its protein is CASSEAHGGSSGNTIYF.

The V call is TRBV6-2 or TRBV6-3, the J call TRBJ1-5; 11 bases match TRBD1. Germline loops: CDR1 MNHEY, CDR2 SVGEGT. The CDR3 contains 17 residues. J lost 5 bases, V lost 6 bases, and 12 bases had no gene match. The CDR3 protein is CASSLGPGQGDYQPQHF. CDR3 DNA sequence: TGTGCCAGCAGCCTAGGACCGGGACAGGGGGACTATCAGCCCCAGCATTTT.

V and J are TRBV4-1 and TRBJ2-2; TRBD2 aligns across 11 bases. Trimming cost V 2 bases and J 3 bases; bases outside gene matches: 8. The length of the CDR3 is 18 residues. Germline assignment: CDR1 MGHRA and CDR2 YSYEKL. CDR3 in amino acids: CASSQRNLAGGDTGELFF. The CDR3 region has the DNA TGCGCCAGCAGCCAACGGAATCTAGCGGGAGGTGACACCGGGGAGCTGTTTTTT.